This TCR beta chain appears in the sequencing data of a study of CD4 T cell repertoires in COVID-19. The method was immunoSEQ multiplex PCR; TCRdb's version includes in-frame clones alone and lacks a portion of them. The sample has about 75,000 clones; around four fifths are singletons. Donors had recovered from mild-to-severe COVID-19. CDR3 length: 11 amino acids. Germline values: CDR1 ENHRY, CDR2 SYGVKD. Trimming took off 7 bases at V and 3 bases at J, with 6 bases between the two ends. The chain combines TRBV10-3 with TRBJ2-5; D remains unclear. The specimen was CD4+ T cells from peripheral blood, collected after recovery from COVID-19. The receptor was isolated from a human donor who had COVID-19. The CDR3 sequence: CAIKREETQYF. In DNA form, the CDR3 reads TGTGCCATCAAACGGGAAGAGACCCAGTACTTC.